The 28 T cell receptor beta chains in this list originate from one sample, sequenced in a study of blood T cell repertoires in COVID-19. TCRdb's table, derived via immunoSEQ multiplex PCR, lists solely in-frame clones and lacks some. The data contain more than 250,000 clones, about 92% of them singletons. The sequenced sample was PBMCs or T cells enriched from blood (not recorded which). The receptors here all came from a woman between 25 and 40 years old who had recovered from COVID-19.

The count of this clone is one. The rearrangement links TRBV7-8 to TRBJ2-7; 7 nucleotides agree with TRBD1. The V segment lost 1 base and the J segment 1 base; nucleotides outside the gene matches: 7. Germline CDR1 SGHVS, CDR2 FQNEAQ. The CDR3 is made up of 16 amino acids. The DNA of the CDR3 is TGTGCCAGCAGCTTAGTCGGGTCAGGGGGATCCTACGAGCAGTACTTC. It is translated as CASSLVGSGGSYEQYF. The whole variable domain, remainder taken from reference TRBV7-8 and TRBJ2-7, is GAGVSQSPRYKVAKRGQDVALRCDPISGHVSLFWYQQALGQGPEFLTYFQNEAQLDKSGLPSDRFFAERPEGSVSTLKIQRTQQEDSAVYLCASSLVGSGGSYEQYFGPGTRLTVT.

The chain links TRBV19 to TRBJ2-5, with D possibly matching TRBD2 (6 bases). CDR1 is LNHDA, CDR2 SQIVND, per germline (reference sequence). The CDR3 extends over 16 amino acids. V lost 6 bases to trimming and J lost 6 bases, with 23 bases between them. CDR3 sequence reads: CASRDKLGLGGKTQYF. The CDR3 DNA reads TGTGCCAGTAGGGACAAACTAGGATTGGGAGGAAAGACCCAGTACTTC.

The chain employs TRBV11-1 and TRBJ2-5; 7 bases are shared with TRBD2. Germline CDR1 is SGHAT and CDR2 is FQDESV (reference sequence). With 6 bases clipped from V and 5 bases from J, the junction kept 9 bases outside the gene matches. This CDR3 region has 14 residues. CDR3 region: CASSPREIEETQYF. CDR3 sequence (DNA): TGTGCCAGCAGTCCGCGGGAGATCGAGGAGACCCAGTACTTC.

The count of this clone is one. The gene calls are TRBV7-2 and TRBJ2-2, with TRBD2 identical over 9 bases. The CDR3 spans 15 residues. Germline values: CDR1 SGHTA, CDR2 FQGNSA. J lost 6 bases, V lost 3 bases, and 5 bases had no gene match. CDR3 amino acids: CASSLSSGSAGELFF. The CDR3 DNA follows: TGTGCCAGCAGCTTGAGTAGCGGGAGCGCCGGGGAGCTGTTTTTT.

The chain joins TRBV18 to TRBJ1-4; D not resolved. From germline, CDR1 is KGHSH and CDR2 LQKENI. There are 16 residues in the CDR3. V was shortened by 1 base and J by 0 bases, with 9 bases between the two germline ends. CDR3 residues: CASSPRHPATNEKLFF. DNA for the CDR3: TGTGCCAGCTCACCACGGCATCCCGCAACTAATGAAAAACTGTTTTTT.

The chain joins TRBV24-1 to TRBJ2-1; 10 nucleotides match TRBD2. Per germline, CDR1 KGHDR and CDR2 SFDVKD. This CDR3 has 16 residues. V lost 2 bases to trimming and J lost 5 bases; unmatched junction nucleotides: 5. The CDR3, as DNA: TGTGCCACCAGTGATTCACAGCGGGAGGGGGACAATGAGCAGTTCTTC. It codes for CATSDSQREGDNEQFF.

The chain is built from TRBV7-2 and TRBJ2-5, with D unclear. V lost 1 base and J lost 2, with 14 bases in between. The CDR3 covers 16 residues. Germline V lookup: CDR1 SGHTA, CDR2 FQGNSA. In DNA form, the CDR3 reads TGTGCCAGCAGCTTAGTCTTTGGCGGTCTACAAGAGACCCAGTACTTC. The encoded protein is CASSLVFGGLQETQYF.

The chain has TRBV7-9 and TRBJ1-1; possible D gene TRBD1, 5 bases. Germline CDR1 is SEHNR and CDR2 is FQNEAQ (reference sequence). The CDR3 spans 14 residues. V was shortened by 1 base and J by 10 bases, with 16 bases between the two germline ends. In DNA, the CDR3 is TGTGCCAGCAGCTTAGGGGGGAGGGTTAATGGAGCTTTCTTT. Translating it yields CASSLGGRVNGAFF.

The chain's CDR3 is CASSFRTSNFIDGELFF. DNA for the CDR3: TGTGCCAGCAGCTTTCGGACTAGCAATTTTATTGACGGGGAGCTGTTTTTT. The chain couples TRBV7-8 to TRBJ2-2, with 8 bases matching TRBD2. V was clipped by 3 bases and J by 7 bases; unmatched bases: 13. The CDR3 runs 17 residues. CDR1 is SGHVS, CDR2 FQNEAQ, per germline.

The CDR3 region has the DNA TGTGCCTGGAGCGCCACAGGGCTATCTAATGAAAAACTGTTTTTT. This codes for CAWSATGLSNEKLFF. This chain uses TRBV30 with TRBJ1-4, with D maybe TRBD1 (6 bases). CDR1 GTSNPN and CDR2 SVGIG come from the germline V gene (reference sequence). The CDR3 spans 15 residues. The ends were cut back, 3 bases at V and 3 bases at J, with 14 bases in the middle.

This sequence joins TRBV19 and TRBJ2-3; 7 nucleotides agree with TRBD1. There are 14 residues in the CDR3. Germline V lookup: CDR1 LNHDA, CDR2 SQIVND (reference sequence). V trimming: 5 bases; J trimming: 3 bases; junction bases outside the gene matches: 5. CDR3 amino acids: CASSRQGQTDTQYF. CDR3 DNA: TGTGCCAGTAGTCGACAGGGACAGACAGATACGCAGTATTTT. Drawing the rest from reference TRBV19 and TRBJ2-3, the complete variable domain is DGGITQSPKYLFRKEGQNVTLSCEQNLNHDAMYWYRQDPGQGLRLIYYSQIVNDFQKGDIAEGYSVSREKKESFPLTVTSAQKNPTAFYLCASSRQGQTDTQYFGPGTRLTVL.

The chain uses TRBV3-1 (or the pseudogene TRBV3-2) and TRBJ1-3, with a weak D call TRBD1 (5 bases). Trimming pared 5 bases from V and 0 bases from J, leaving 8 bases between. CDR1 is LGHDT, CDR2 YNNKEL, per germline (reference sequence). This CDR3 has 14 residues. The CDR3 sequence is CASSATVSGNTIYF. The CDR3 DNA is TGTGCCAGCAGCGCGACAGTCTCTGGAAACACCATATATTTT.

The chain has TRBV27 and TRBJ2-4; TRBD2 matches 9 bases. The V and J ends lost 6 bases and 3 bases, in that order; junction bases with no gene match: 6. CDR3 length: 15 amino acids. The germline V gene encodes CDR1 MNHEY and CDR2 SMNVEV (reference sequence). The CDR3 region is CASRLAGEIKNIQYF. CDR3 nucleotide sequence: TGTGCCAGCAGGTTAGCGGGAGAGATCAAAAACATTCAGTACTTC.

J is TRBJ2-3 and V is TRBV5-4; D perhaps matches TRBD2 (7 bases). V dropped 4 bases and J dropped 9 bases, with 15 bases sitting between them. The CDR3 covers 13 residues. Germline assignment: CDR1 SGHNT and CDR2 YYREEE (reference sequence). The CDR3 DNA is TGTGCCAGCAGCAGGGGGGGACGCGAGACGCAGTATTTT. The encoded protein is CASSRGGRETQYF.

This chain links TRBV6-5 with TRBJ2-2; D possibly corresponds to TRBD1 (5 bases). V was shortened by 2 bases and J by 5 bases, with 9 bases between the two germline ends. Germline lookup yields CDR1 MNHEY and CDR2 SVGAGI. The CDR3 is 14 amino acids. CDR3 protein: CASSYIKGTGELFF. In DNA form, the CDR3 reads TGTGCCAGCAGTTACATCAAGGGGACCGGGGAGCTGTTTTTT.

The chain is built from TRBV5-4 and TRBJ1-1; 7 bases line up with TRBD1. V shed 4 bases, J shed 2 bases, and the junction held 2 bases outside the gene matches. The CDR3 extends over 13 amino acids. The germline CDR1 and CDR2 sequences are SGHNT and YYREEE (reference sequence). The CDR3 region is CASSHRGNTEAFF. The DNA of the CDR3 is TGTGCCAGCAGCCACAGGGGAAACACTGAAGCTTTCTTT.

This clone was seen just once. The V and J genes are TRBV11-2 and TRBJ2-7, with TRBD1 matching over 8 bases. The CDR3 loop spans 15 amino acids. Germline V gene sequence: CDR1 SGHAT, CDR2 FQNNGV. V trimming: 3 bases; J trimming: 2 bases; junction bases outside the gene matches: 6. The CDR3 nucleotides read TGTGCCAGCAGCTTCCGACAGGGGAGTACCTACGAGCAGTACTTC. As protein: CASSFRQGSTYEQYF.

Details on this clone: The sample contains more than one DNA sequence encoding this CDR3. This chain links TRBV12-3 or TRBV12-4 with TRBJ1-2, with D possibly TRBD1 on 5 matching bases. The V gene lost 6 bases and the J gene lost 2 bases, with 10 bases spanning the gap. The CDR3 loop spans 13 amino acids. CDR3 protein: CASSPDSNYGYTF. In DNA, the CDR3 is TGTGCCAGCAGCCCAGACAGCAACTATGGCTACACCTTC.

The chain links TRBV7-8 to TRBJ2-2; a possible D gene is TRBD1 (6 bases). The ends were cut back, 1 base at V and 4 bases at J, with 13 bases in the middle. CDR1 and CDR2 from the germline V gene are SGHVS and FQNEAQ. The CDR3 covers 16 residues. CDR3 in DNA: TGTGCCAGCAGCTTAGGTTTGCAGGGGAGCACCGGGGAGCTGTTTTTT. Its protein product is CASSLGLQGSTGELFF.

J is TRBJ1-6 and V is TRBV3-1 (or the pseudogene TRBV3-2); TRBD1 might be the D (5 bases). The ends were cut back, 4 bases at V and 10 bases at J, with 20 bases in the middle. There are 16 residues in the CDR3. Germline lookup yields CDR1 LGHDT and CDR2 YNNKEL (reference sequence). CDR3 amino acids: CASSPRWQGYESPLHF. CDR3 sequence (DNA): TGTGCCAGCAGCCCCCGTTGGCAGGGCTACGAATCACCCCTCCACTTT.

The chain joins TRBV28 to TRBJ1-3, with 9 bases that match TRBD1. This CDR3 region has 16 residues. Germline CDR1 MDHEN, CDR2 SYDVKM. After removal of 4 bases from V and 4 bases from J, the junction contained 8 bases not matched to a gene. The CDR3 DNA reads TGTGCCAGCAGTTCCTTTGGACAGGGGCGAGGAAACACCATATATTTT. Its translation: CASSSFGQGRGNTIYF.

This clone occurred once. The V call is TRBV9, the J call TRBJ2-7; 11 bases are shared with TRBD2. This CDR3 region has 15 residues. The junction had 10 bases not matched to a gene; V was cut back by 3 bases and J by 8 bases. Germline CDR1 is SGDLS and CDR2 is YYNGEE. The CDR3 here is CASSASGGTFGKQYF. The CDR3 region has the DNA TGTGCCAGCAGCGCTAGCGGGGGGACCTTCGGGAAGCAGTACTTC.

The chain is built from TRBV19 and TRBJ1-2, with 8 bases identical to TRBD1. J lost 8 bases, V lost 3 bases, and 8 bases had no gene match. Germline CDR1 and CDR2: LNHDA and SQIVND (reference sequence). The CDR3 has 14 residues. DNA for the CDR3: TGTGCCAGTAGTATGGCAGGGGGCGCGACCGGCTACACCTTC. It translates to CASSMAGGATGYTF. Filled out from reference TRBV19 and TRBJ1-2, the complete variable domain reads DGGITQSPKYLFRKEGQNVTLSCEQNLNHDAMYWYRQDPGQGLRLIYYSQIVNDFQKGDIAEGYSVSREKKESFPLTVTSAQKNPTAFYLCASSMAGGATGYTFGSGTRLTVV.

The chain links TRBV7-2 to TRBJ2-5, with D possibly matching TRBD2 (6 bases). Germline V gene lookup returns CDR1 SGHTA and CDR2 FQGNSA. With 0 bases removed from V and 2 bases from J, the gap between germline ends came to 16 bases. CDR3 length equals 17 residues. This CDR3 is CASSLARFRAGQETQYF. CDR3 nucleotides: TGTGCCAGCAGCTTAGCTCGCTTCCGGGCGGGGCAAGAGACCCAGTACTTC.

This clone appeared a few times. The chain has TRBV12-3 or TRBV12-4 and TRBJ1-2; 8 positions agree with TRBD1. The CDR3 runs to 12 residues. Trimming cost V 6 bases and J 8 bases; bases outside gene matches: 5. The CDR3 region has the DNA TGTGCCAGCAGACCGACAGGGGCGGGCTACACCTTC. Its protein product is CASRPTGAGYTF.

The V call is TRBV28, the J call TRBJ2-1, with D hard to call. This CDR3 spans 17 amino acids. Germline V gene data show CDR1 as MDHEN and CDR2 as SYDVKM. The V end lost 5 bases, the J end lost 0 bases, and 17 bases lay between the germline ends. CDR3 in amino acids: CASSPHPAASSYNEQFF. The CDR3 coding sequence is TGTGCCAGCAGTCCCCACCCTGCGGCTAGCTCCTACAATGAGCAGTTCTTC.

CDR3 in amino acids: CASSLITTQETQYF. CDR3 coding DNA: TGTGCCAGCAGCTTAATTACTACCCAAGAGACCCAGTACTTC. The chain is built from TRBV7-9 and TRBJ2-5; D gene uncertain. CDR1 is SEHNR and CDR2 is FQNEAQ in the germline V gene (reference sequence). Trimming pared 2 bases from V and 1 base from J, leaving 8 bases between. The CDR3 has 14 residues. Full variable domain (missing parts from reference TRBV7-9 and TRBJ2-5): DTGVSQNPRHKITKRGQNVTFRCDPISEHNRLYWYRQTLGQGPEFLTYFQNEAQLEKSRLLSDRFSAERPKGSFSTLEIQRTEQGDSAMYLCASSLITTQETQYFGPGTRLLVL.

The chain has TRBV5-4 and TRBJ2-5, with TRBD1 matching over 11 bases. The CDR3 extends over 16 amino acids. Germline V gives CDR1 SGHNT, CDR2 YYREEE (reference sequence). Losses at the gene ends were 4 bases for V and 5 bases for J; bases not matched to a gene: 10. As DNA, the CDR3 is TGTGCCAGCAGCGCTACCGGGACAGGGGGGGGCGAGACCCAGTACTTC. Translated: CASSATGTGGGETQYF.